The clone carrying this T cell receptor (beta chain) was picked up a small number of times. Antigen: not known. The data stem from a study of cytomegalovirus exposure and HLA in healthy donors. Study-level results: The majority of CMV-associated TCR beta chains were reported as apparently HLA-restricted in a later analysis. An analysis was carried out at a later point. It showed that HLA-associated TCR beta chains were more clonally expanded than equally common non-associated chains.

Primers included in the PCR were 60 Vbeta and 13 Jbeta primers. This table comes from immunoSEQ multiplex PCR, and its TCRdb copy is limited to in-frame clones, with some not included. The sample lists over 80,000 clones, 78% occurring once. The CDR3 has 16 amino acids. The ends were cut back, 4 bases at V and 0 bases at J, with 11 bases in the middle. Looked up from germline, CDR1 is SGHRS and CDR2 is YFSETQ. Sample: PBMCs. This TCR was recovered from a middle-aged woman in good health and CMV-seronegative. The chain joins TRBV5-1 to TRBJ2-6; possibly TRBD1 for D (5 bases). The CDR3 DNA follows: TGCGCCAGCAGCATAGGACAACTCTCTGGGGCCAACGTCCTGACTTTC. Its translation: CASSIGQLSGANVLTF.